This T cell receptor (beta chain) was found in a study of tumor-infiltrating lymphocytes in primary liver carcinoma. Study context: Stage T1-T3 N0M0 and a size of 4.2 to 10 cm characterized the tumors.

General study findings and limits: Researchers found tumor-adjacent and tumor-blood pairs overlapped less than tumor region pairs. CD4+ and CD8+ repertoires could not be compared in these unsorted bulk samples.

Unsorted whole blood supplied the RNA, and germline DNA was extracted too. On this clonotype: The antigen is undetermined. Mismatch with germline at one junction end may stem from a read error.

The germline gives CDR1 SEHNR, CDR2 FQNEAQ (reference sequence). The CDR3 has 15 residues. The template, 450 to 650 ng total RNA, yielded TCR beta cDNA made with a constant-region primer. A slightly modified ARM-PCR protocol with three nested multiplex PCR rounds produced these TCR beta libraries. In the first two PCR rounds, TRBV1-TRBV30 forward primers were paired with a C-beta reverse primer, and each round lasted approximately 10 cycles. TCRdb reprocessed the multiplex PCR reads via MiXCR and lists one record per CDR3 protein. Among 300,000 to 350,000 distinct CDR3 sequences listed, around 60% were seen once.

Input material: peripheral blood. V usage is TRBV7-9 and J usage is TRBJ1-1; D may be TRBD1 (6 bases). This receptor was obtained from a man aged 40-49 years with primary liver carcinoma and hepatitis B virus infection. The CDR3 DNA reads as TGTGCCAGCAGCCGCCTCGGGGGGCTGGGCACTGAAGCTTTCTTC. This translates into CASSRLGGLGTEAFF.